This TCR beta chain was sequenced for a study of blood T cells in healthy people across ages. Points from the study as a whole: A roughly linear fall in TCR beta diversity per million T cells was seen with increasing age. Fewer expanded clones and more diversity marked long-lived versus aged donors.

Alongside a J-beta primer mix, a sample-barcoded 5' primer served in a second PCR lasting roughly 7 to 11 cycles. TCRdb redid the calling of the 5' RACE reads with MiXCR, one entry per CDR3 protein. The sample has about 680,000 distinct CDR3 sequences, roughly 49% seen once; the top ten hold about 32%. The germline CDR1 and CDR2 sequences are DFQATT and SNEGSKA (reference sequence). The CDR3 covers 14 residues. The V gene end was trimmed by 6 bases and the J gene end by 1 base; junction bases not matched to a gene: 4. About this clonotype: Its matching antigen is unknown.

This receptor was taken from a woman aged 55-69 years in good health. Sample: blood. The chain is built from TRBV20-1 and TRBJ2-2; 8 bases map to TRBD1. The CDR3 region has the DNA TGCAGTGCGGAAGGGACAGGGAACACCGGGGAGCTGTTTTTT. This translates into CSAEGTGNTGELFF.